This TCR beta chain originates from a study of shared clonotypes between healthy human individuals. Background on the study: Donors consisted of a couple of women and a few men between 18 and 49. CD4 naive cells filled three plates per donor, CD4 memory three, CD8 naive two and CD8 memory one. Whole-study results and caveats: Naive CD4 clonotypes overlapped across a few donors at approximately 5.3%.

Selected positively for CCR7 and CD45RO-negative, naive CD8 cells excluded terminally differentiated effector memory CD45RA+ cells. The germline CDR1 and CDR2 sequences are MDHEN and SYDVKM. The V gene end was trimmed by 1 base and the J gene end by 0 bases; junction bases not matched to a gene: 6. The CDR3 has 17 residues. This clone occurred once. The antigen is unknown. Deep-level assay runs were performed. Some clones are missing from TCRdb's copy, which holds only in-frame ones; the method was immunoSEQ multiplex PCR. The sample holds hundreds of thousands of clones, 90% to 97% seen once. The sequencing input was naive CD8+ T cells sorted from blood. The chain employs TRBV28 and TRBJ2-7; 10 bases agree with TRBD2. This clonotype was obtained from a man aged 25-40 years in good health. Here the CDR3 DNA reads TGTGCCAGCAGTTTATTTCGAACTAGCGGGGTCTCCTACGAGCAGTACTTC. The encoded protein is CASSLFRTSGVSYEQYF. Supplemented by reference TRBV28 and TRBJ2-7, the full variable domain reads DVKVTQSSRYLVKRTGEKVFLECVQDMDHENMFWYRQDPGLGLRLIYFSYDVKMKEKGDIPEGYSVSREKKERFSLILESASTNQTSMYLCASSLFRTSGVSYEQYFGPGTRLTVT.